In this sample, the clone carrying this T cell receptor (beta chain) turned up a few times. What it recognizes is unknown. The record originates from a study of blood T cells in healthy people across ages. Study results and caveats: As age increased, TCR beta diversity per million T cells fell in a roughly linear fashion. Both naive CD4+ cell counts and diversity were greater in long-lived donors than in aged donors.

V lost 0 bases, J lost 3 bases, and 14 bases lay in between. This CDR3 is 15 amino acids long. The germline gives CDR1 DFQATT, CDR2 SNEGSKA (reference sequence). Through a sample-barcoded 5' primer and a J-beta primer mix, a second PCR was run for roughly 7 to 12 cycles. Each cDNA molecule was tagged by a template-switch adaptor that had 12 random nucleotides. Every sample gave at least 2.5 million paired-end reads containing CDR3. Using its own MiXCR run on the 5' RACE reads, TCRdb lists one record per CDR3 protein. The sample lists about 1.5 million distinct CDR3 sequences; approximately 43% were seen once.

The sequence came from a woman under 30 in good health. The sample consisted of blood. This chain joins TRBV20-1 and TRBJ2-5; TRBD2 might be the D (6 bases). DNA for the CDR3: TGCAGTGCTAGAGATTGGAGGGAGCAGGAAGAGACCCAGTACTTC. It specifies CSARDWREQEETQYF.